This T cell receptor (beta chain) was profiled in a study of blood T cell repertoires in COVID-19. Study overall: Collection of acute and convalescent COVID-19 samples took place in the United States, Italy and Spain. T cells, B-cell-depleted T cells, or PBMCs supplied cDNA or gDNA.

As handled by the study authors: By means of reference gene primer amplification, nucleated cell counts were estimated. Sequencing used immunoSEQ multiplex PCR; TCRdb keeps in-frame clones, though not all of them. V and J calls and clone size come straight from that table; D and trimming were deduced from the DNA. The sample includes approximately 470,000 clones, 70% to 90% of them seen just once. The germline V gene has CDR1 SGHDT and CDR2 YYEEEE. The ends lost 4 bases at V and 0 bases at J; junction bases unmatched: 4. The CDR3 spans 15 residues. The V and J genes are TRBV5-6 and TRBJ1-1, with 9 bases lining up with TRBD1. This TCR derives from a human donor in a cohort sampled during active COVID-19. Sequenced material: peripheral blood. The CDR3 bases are TGTGCCAGCAGCGTGGGACAGGGTCTGAACACTGAAGCTTTCTTT. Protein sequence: CASSVGQGLNTEAFF.